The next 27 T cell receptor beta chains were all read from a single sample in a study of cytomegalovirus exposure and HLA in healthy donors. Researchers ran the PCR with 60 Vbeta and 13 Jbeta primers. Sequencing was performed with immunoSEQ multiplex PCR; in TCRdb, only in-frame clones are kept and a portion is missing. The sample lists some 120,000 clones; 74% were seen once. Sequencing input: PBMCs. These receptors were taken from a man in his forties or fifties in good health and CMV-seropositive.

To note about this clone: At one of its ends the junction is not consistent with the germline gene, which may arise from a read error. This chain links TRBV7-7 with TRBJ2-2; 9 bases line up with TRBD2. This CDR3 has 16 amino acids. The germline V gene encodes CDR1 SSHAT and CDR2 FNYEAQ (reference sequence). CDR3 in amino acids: CASSLNSGSQTGELFF. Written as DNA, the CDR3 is TGTGCTAGCAGCTTAAATAGCGGGAGTCAAACCGGGGAGCTGTTTTTT.

CDR3: CASSRSSGLVDEQFF. The CDR3 nucleotides are TGTGCCAGCAGTAGGTCTAGCGGCCTCGTTGATGAGCAGTTCTTC. The chain recombines TRBV6-4 with TRBJ2-1; 7 bases align to TRBD2. The germline V gene has CDR1 MRHNA and CDR2 SNTAGT. The trim removed 5 bases at V and 8 bases at J, leaving 12 bases unmatched. CDR3 size: 15 residues.

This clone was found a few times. CDR3 residues: CASSEVGSTRPGANVLTF. In DNA form, the CDR3 reads TGTGCCAGCAGTGAAGTTGGCAGCACCAGGCCTGGGGCCAACGTCCTGACTTTC. This chain joins TRBV25-1 and TRBJ2-6, with no clear D. Germline V gives CDR1 MGHDK, CDR2 SYGVNS. The CDR3 has 18 amino acids. Trimming left V 2 bases short and J 2 bases short, with 16 bases between.

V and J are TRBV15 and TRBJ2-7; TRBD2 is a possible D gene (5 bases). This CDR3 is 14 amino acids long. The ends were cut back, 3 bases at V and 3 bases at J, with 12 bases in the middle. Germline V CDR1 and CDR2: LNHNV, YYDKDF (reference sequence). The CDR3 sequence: CATSRDLNSYEQYF. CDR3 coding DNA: TGTGCCACCAGCAGGGACTTAAACAGCTACGAGCAGTACTTC. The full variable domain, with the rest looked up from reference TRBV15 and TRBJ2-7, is DAMVIQNPRYQVTQFGKPVTLSCSQTLNHNVMYWYQQKSSQAPKLLFHYYDKDFNNEADTPDNFQSRRPNTSFCFLDIRSPGLGDTAMYLCATSRDLNSYEQYFGPGTRLTVT.

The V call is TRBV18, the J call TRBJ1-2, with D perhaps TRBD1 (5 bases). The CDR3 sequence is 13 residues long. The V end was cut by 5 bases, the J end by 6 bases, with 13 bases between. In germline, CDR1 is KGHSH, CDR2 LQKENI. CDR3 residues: CASSESGKDGYTF. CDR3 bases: TGTGCCAGCTCAGAATCAGGGAAGGATGGCTACACCTTC.

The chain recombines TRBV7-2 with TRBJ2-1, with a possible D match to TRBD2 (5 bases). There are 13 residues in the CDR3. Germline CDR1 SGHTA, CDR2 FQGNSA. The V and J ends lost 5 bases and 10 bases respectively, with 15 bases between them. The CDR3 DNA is TGTGCCAGCAGCACCCGAGCCGGGGTCGAGCAGTTCTTC. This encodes CASSTRAGVEQFF.

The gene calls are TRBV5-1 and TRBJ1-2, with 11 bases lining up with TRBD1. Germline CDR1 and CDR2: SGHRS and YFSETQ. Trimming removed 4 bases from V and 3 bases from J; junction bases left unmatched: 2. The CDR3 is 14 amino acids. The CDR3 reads CASSKGQGDYGYTF. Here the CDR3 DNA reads TGCGCCAGCAGCAAGGGACAGGGGGACTATGGCTACACCTTC.

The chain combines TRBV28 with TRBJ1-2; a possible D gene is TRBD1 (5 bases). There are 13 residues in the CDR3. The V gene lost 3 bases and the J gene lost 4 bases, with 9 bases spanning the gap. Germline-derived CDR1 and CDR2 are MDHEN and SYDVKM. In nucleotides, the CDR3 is TGTGCCAGCAGTTTGCTAGGGGTCTATGGCTACACCTTC. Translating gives CASSLLGVYGYTF.

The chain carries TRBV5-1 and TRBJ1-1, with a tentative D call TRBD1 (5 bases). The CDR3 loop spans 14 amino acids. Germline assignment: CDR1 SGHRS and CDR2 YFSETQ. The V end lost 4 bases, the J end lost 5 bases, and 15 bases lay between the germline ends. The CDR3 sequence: CASSQLGEGTEAFF. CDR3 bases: TGCGCCAGCAGCCAGTTGGGGGAGGGGACTGAAGCTTTCTTT.

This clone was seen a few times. The CDR3 region is CATSRGTVGAKNIQYF. CDR3 DNA: TGTGCCACCAGCAGGGGGACAGTTGGAGCCAAAAACATTCAGTACTTC. The rearrangement links TRBV15 to TRBJ2-4; 7 bases match TRBD1. The germline V gene encodes CDR1 LNHNV and CDR2 YYDKDF (reference sequence). Losses at the gene ends were 3 bases for V and 0 bases for J; bases not matched to a gene: 5. The CDR3 covers 16 residues.

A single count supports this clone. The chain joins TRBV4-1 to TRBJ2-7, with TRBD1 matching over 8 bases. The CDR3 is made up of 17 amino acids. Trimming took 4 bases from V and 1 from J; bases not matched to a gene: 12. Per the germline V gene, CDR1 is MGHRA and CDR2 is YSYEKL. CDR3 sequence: CASSPRILDRASYEQYF. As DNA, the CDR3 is TGCGCCAGCAGCCCGCGAATCCTGGACAGGGCTTCCTACGAGCAGTACTTC.

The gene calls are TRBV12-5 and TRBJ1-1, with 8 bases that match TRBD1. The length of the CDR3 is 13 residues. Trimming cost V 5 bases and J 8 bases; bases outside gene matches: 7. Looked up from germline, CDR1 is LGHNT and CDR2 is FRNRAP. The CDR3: CASGPAGGWEAFF. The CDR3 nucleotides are TGTGCTAGTGGTCCCGCAGGGGGCTGGGAAGCTTTCTTT.

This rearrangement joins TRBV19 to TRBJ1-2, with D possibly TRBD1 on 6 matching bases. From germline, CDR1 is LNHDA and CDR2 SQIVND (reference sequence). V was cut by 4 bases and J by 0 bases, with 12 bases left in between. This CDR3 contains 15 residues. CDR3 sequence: CASSRGQSSNYGYTF. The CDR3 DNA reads TGTGCCAGTAGTAGAGGACAGTCCTCTAACTATGGCTACACCTTC.

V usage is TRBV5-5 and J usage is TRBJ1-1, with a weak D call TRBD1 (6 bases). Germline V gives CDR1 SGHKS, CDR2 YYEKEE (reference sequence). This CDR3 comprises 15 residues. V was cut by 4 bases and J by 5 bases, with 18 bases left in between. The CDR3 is CASSPLGAQGTEAFF. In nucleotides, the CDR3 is TGTGCCAGCAGCCCCCTCGGGGCCCAGGGGACTGAAGCTTTCTTT.

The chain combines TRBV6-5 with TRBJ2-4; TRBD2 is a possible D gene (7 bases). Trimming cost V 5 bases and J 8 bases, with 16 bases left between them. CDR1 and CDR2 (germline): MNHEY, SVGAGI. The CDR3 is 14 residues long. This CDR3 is CASSPSGPGDIQYF. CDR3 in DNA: TGTGCCAGCAGTCCTAGCGGTCCAGGGGACATTCAGTACTTC.

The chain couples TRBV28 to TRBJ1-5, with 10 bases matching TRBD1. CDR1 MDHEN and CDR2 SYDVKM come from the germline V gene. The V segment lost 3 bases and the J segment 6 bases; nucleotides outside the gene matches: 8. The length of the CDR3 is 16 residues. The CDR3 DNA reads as TGTGCCAGCAGTTTGTCCGACAGGGGGCTCGCTCAGCCCCAGCATTTT. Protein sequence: CASSLSDRGLAQPQHF.

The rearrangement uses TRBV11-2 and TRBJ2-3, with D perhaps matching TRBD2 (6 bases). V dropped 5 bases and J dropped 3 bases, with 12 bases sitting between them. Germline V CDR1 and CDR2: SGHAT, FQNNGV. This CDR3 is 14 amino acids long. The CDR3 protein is CASSPRGKTDTQYF. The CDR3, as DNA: TGTGCCAGCAGCCCCCGCGGGAAGACAGATACGCAGTATTTT.

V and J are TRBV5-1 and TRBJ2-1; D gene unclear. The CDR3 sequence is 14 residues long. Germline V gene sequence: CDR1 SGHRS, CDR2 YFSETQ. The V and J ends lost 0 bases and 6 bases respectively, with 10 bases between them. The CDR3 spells CASSLADMRNEQFF. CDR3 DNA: TGCGCCAGCAGCTTGGCCGACATGCGCAATGAGCAGTTCTTC.

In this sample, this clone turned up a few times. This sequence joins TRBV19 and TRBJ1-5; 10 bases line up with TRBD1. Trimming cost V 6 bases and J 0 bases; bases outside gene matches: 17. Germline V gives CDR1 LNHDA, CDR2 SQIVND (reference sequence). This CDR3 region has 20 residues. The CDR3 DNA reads TGTGCCAGTAGCTCAGATCCCGGGACAGGGGATCACTATAGCAATCAGCCCCAGCATTTT. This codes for CASSSDPGTGDHYSNQPQHF.

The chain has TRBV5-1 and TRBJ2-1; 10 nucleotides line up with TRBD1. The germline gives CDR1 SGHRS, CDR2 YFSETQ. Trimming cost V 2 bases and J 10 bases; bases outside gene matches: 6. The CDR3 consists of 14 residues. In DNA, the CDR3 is TGCGCCAGCAGCTTCCGGGACAGGGGAAACGAGCAGTTCTTC. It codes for CASSFRDRGNEQFF.

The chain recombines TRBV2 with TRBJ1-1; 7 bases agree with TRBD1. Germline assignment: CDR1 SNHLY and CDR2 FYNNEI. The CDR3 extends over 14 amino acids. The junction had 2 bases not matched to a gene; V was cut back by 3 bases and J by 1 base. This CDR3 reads CASSDDRANTEAFF. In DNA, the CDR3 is TGTGCCAGCAGTGACGACAGGGCGAACACTGAAGCTTTCTTT.

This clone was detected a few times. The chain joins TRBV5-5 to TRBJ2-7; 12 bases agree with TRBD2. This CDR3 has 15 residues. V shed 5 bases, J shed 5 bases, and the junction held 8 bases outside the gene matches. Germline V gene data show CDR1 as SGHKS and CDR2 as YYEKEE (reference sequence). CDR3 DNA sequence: TGTGCCAGCAGTCCCCGACTAGCGGGAGAAGACGAGCAGTACTTC. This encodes CASSPRLAGEDEQYF.

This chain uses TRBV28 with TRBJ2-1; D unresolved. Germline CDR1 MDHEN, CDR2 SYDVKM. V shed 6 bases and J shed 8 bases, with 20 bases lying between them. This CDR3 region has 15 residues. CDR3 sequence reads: CASRTPLPGAYEQFF. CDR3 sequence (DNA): TGTGCCAGCAGAACTCCCCTTCCTGGAGCGTATGAGCAGTTCTTC.

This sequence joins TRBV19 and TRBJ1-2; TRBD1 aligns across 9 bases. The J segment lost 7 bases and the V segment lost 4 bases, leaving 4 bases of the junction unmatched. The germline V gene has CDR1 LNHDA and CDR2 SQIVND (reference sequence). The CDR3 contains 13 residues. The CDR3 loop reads CASSTNRGLGYTF. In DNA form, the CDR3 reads TGTGCCAGTAGTACGAACAGGGGGCTTGGCTACACCTTC. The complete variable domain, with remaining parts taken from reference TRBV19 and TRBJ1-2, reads DGGITQSPKYLFRKEGQNVTLSCEQNLNHDAMYWYRQDPGQGLRLIYYSQIVNDFQKGDIAEGYSVSREKKESFPLTVTSAQKNPTAFYLCASSTNRGLGYTFGSGTRLTVV.

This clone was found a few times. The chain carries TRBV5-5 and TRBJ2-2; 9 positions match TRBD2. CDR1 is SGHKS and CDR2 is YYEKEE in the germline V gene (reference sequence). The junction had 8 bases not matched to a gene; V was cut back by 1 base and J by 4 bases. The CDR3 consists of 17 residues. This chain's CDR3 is CASSLYRLAGFTGELFF. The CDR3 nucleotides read TGTGCCAGCAGCTTGTATAGGCTAGCGGGATTCACCGGGGAGCTGTTTTTT.

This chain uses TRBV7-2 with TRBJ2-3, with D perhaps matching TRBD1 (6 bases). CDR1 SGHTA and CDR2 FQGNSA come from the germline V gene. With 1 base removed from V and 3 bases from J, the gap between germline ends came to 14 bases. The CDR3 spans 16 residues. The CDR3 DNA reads TGTGCCAGCAGCTTAGTTGGAACAGGGACGACAGATACGCAGTATTTT. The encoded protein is CASSLVGTGTTDTQYF.

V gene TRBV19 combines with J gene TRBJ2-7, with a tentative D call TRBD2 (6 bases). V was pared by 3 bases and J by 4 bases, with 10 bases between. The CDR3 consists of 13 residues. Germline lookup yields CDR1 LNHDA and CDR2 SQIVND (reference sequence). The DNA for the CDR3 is TGTGCCAGTAGTATTGGCGGGAATTACGAGCAGTACTTC. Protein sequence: CASSIGGNYEQYF.